This TCR beta chain was sequenced in a study of CD8 T cells in ankylosing spondylitis. TCRdb re-called the 5' RACE reads through MiXCR, storing one row per CDR3 protein. The sample carries about 130,000 distinct CDR3 sequences, 15% to 20% recorded once. Germline CDR1 DFQATT, CDR2 SNEGSKA (reference sequence). The V and J ends lost 6 bases and 0 bases, in that order; junction bases with no gene match: 11. CDR3 size: 15 residues. A note on this clonotype: The antigen remains unidentified.

Study-level results: In ankylosing spondylitis blood, a motif of eight highly homologous TCR beta variants appeared characteristic.

The sequence derives from a male donor with ankylosing spondylitis. The chain carries TRBV20-1 and TRBJ2-7; the match to TRBD1 covers 7 bases. The sequenced sample consisted of blood, either unsorted or a sorted T cell fraction (not recorded which). CDR3 sequence: CSARNYSGGSYEQYF. The CDR3 nucleotides read TGCAGTGCCCGTAACTATTCAGGGGGCTCCTACGAGCAGTACTTC.